This TCR beta chain comes out of a study of CD8 T cells in ankylosing spondylitis. Study-wide points: A TCR beta motif made of fewer than 10 highly homologous variants seemed typical of ankylosing spondylitis blood.

MiXCR, applied by TCRdb to the 5' RACE reads, yields one record per CDR3 protein. The sample yields fewer than 400,000 distinct CDR3 sequences, approximately 20% seen once. Details on this clonotype: The target antigen is unknown.

This sequence originates from a male donor with ankylosing spondylitis. The specimen was blood, either unsorted or a sorted T cell fraction (not recorded which).

The CDR3 sequence is CATSEGTFSNEQFF. CDR3 in DNA: TGTGCCACCAGTGAAGGGACCTTTTCCAATGAGCAGTTCTTC. The gene calls are TRBV24-1 and TRBJ2-1; either TRBD1 or TRBD2 may fit D (5 bases each). The CDR3 has 14 amino acids. Germline V gives CDR1 KGHDR, CDR2 SFDVKD. Trimming cost V 4 bases and J 6 bases, with 12 bases left between them.